The 5 T cell receptor beta chains given below trace back to one sample, sequenced in a study of T cells after yellow fever vaccination. Via MiXCR, TCRdb re-called the 5' RACE reads, giving one row per CDR3 protein. The sample has some 560,000 distinct CDR3 sequences, about 19% seen once. Sequencing used PBMCs, obtained 15 days after the yellow fever booster vaccination. These receptors all stem from a man aged 25-45 years who received the YFV17D yellow fever vaccine.

V is TRBV7-2 and J is TRBJ1-5; 7 positions match TRBD1. Unmatched junction bases numbered 13, after V lost 5 bases and J lost 3 bases. This CDR3 has 17 residues. Germline lookup yields CDR1 SGHTA and CDR2 FQGNSA. This CDR3 is CASSPTTGAVLNQPQHF. The CDR3 nucleotides are TGTGCCAGCAGCCCCACCACAGGGGCCGTCCTCAATCAGCCCCAGCATTTT. Variable domain in full (rest from reference TRBV7-2 and TRBJ1-5): GAGVSQSPSNKVTEKGKDVELRCDPISGHTALYWYRQSLGQGLEFLIYFQGNSAPDKSGLPSDRFSAERTGGSVSTLTIQRTQQEDSAVYLCASSPTTGAVLNQPQHFGDGTRLSIL.

This clonotype was counted a few times. V and J are TRBV20-1 and TRBJ2-2; perhaps TRBD2 as D (5 bases). CDR1 is DFQATT, CDR2 SNEGSKA, per germline (reference sequence). With 5 bases removed from V and 4 bases from J, the gap between germline ends came to 14 bases. The CDR3 consists of 14 residues. The CDR3 sequence: CSAPDWTPTGELFF. Here the CDR3 DNA reads TGCAGTGCTCCCGACTGGACTCCCACCGGGGAGCTGTTTTTT.

In this sample, this clonotype turned up a few times. The chain links TRBV6-2 or TRBV6-3 to TRBJ2-2, with 9 bases identical to TRBD1. This CDR3 comprises 16 residues. CDR1 MNHEY and CDR2 SVGEGT come from the germline V gene. V gave up 6 bases and J gave up 5 bases; unmatched junction bases: 10. CDR3 protein: CASRRSGTGRTGELFF. The CDR3 DNA is TGTGCCAGCAGACGCTCCGGGACAGGGAGGACCGGGGAGCTGTTTTTT.

This clonotype was seen a few times. The V and J genes are TRBV7-2 and TRBJ2-7; D is unclear. Per germline, CDR1 SGHTA and CDR2 FQGNSA. This CDR3 is 12 amino acids long. V was clipped by 10 bases and J by 0 bases, with 10 bases between them. The CDR3 DNA is TGTGCCACCGAGAGATACTCCTACGAGCAGTACTTC. Amino acids: CATERYSYEQYF.

In this sample, this clonotype turned up a few times. V and J are TRBV7-8 and TRBJ2-5; the D gene is possibly TRBD2 (6 bases). CDR1 and CDR2 from the germline V gene are SGHVS and FQNEAQ. This CDR3 has 14 residues. V gave up 2 bases and J gave up 2 bases, with 9 bases separating them. CDR3 bases: TGTGCCAGCAGCTTAACGACTAGTCAAGAGACCCAGTACTTC. It encodes CASSLTTSQETQYF.